Listed below are T cell receptor beta chains from one sample, sequenced in a study of shared clonotypes between healthy human individuals. Clones were read by immunoSEQ multiplex PCR, and TCRdb kept only the in-frame ones, dropping some. There are 2 million to 2.5 million clones in the sample; 80% to 95% occur only once, and 0.39% lies in the top ten. Input material: naive CD4+ T cells from PBMCs. These receptors were taken from a man aged 18 to 30 in good health. Some clones in this sample may be carry-over from other donors' samples. Both conserved end residues are part of each CDR3. Each record gives: CDR3 DNA, CDR3 protein, J gene, D gene, clone size, V gene. D genes are given only for firm matches. The size entry is marked missing in some rows and otherwise reads once, few, many or a size class.

DNA: TGTGGGAGCAAGCCAGGCGGGGGCAATCAGCCCCAGCATTTT
CDR3: CGSKPGGGNQPQHF
J: TRBJ1-5
D: NA
size: NA
V: TRBV28

DNA: TGTGCCAGCAGCCCCTCCGGTGGCACAGATACGCAGTATTTT
CDR3: CASSPSGGTDTQYF
J: TRBJ2-3
D: NA
size: NA
V: TRBV7-3

DNA: TGTGCCAGTAACAATCCGGGACAGGGCAACACCGGGGAGCTGTTTTTT
CDR3: CASNNPGQGNTGELFF
J: TRBJ2-2
D: TRBD1
size: NA
V: TRBV7-2

DNA: TGTGCCAGCAGCCCCCGGACAGATGATCAGCCCCAGCATTTT
CDR3: CASSPRTDDQPQHF
J: TRBJ1-5
D: NA
size: NA
V: TRBV9

DNA: TGTGCCCTAGGGTCTGGGGAGGGGTACAATGAGCAGTTCTTC
CDR3: CALGSGEGYNEQFF
J: TRBJ2-1
D: TRBD2
size: NA
V: TRBV30

DNA: TGTGCCAGCTGCTGGCTAGGGACAGGGGTATGTGAAAAACTGTTTTTT
CDR3: CASCWLGTGVCEKLFF
J: TRBJ1-4
D: TRBD1
size: NA
V: TRBV5-8

DNA: TGTGCCAGCAGCTCAGTTAGCGGGGAGGGGAACATTCAGTACTTC
CDR3: CASSSVSGEGNIQYF
J: TRBJ2-4
D: TRBD2
size: NA
V: TRBV5-4

DNA: TGTGCCAGCAGTCCCCCCGGGTCCTACGAGCAGTACTTC
CDR3: CASSPPGSYEQYF
J: TRBJ2-7
D: NA
size: NA
V: TRBV11-2

DNA: TGTGCCAGCAGTTTTGAGCTGGCGGGAGACCCCTACAATGAGCAGTTCTTC
CDR3: CASSFELAGDPYNEQFF
J: TRBJ2-1
D: TRBD2
size: NA
V: TRBV28

DNA: TGTGCCAGCTTTGCCTCCCGGGACAGGGCCATCTACGAGCAGTACTTC
CDR3: CASFASRDRAIYEQYF
J: TRBJ2-7
D: TRBD1
size: NA
V: TRBV18

DNA: TGTGCCAGCAGACCGAGACAGGCCCTAGCCAAAAACATTCAGTACTTC
CDR3: CASRPRQALAKNIQYF
J: TRBJ2-4
D: NA
size: NA
V: TRBV28

DNA: TGTGCCAGCTCCCCCGGGCCGGCTACCCGGCAGTTCTTC
CDR3: CASSPGPATRQFF
J: TRBJ2-1
D: NA
size: NA
V: TRBV18

DNA: TGTGCCAGCAGTCCCCCCGGGCGGAATACGCAGTATTTT
CDR3: CASSPPGRNTQYF
J: TRBJ2-3
D: NA
size: NA
V: TRBV7-2

DNA: TGTGCCAGCAGAGACACCCTCGGGACGAAAAACTACGAGCAGTACTTC
CDR3: CASRDTLGTKNYEQYF
J: TRBJ2-7
D: NA
size: NA
V: TRBV6-6

DNA: TGTGCCAGCAGTTACGGCGGAAATGAGCAGTTCTTC
CDR3: CASSYGGNEQFF
J: TRBJ2-1
D: NA
size: NA
V: TRBV6-6

DNA: TGTGCCACCAGCAGGGGGACTAGCGCCGGCTACAATGAGCAGTTCTTC
CDR3: CATSRGTSAGYNEQFF
J: TRBJ2-1
D: TRBD2
size: NA
V: TRBV15

DNA: TGTGCCAGTAGTATACCGGGACAGGGGGTACCAACTAGCTTGGCAGCTTTCTTT
CDR3: CASSIPGQGVPTSLAAFF
J: TRBJ1-1
D: TRBD1
size: NA
V: TRBV19

DNA: TGCGCCAGCAGCTTGGTGGGGGGGGCTGGACAGCCCCAGCATTTT
CDR3: CASSLVGGAGQPQHF
J: TRBJ1-5
D: NA
size: NA
V: TRBV5-1

DNA: TGTGCCAGCAGCTTGGTCCATAGCGGGAGGGCCGGTACGCAGTATTTT
CDR3: CASSLVHSGRAGTQYF
J: TRBJ2-3
D: TRBD2
size: NA
V: TRBV5-4

DNA: TGTGCCTGGAGTGTACTATGGGGTCCTGAAGCTTTCTTT
CDR3: CAWSVLWGPEAFF
J: TRBJ1-1
D: NA
size: NA
V: TRBV30

DNA: TGTGCCAGCAGTGAAGTATGGTCAGAAGAGACCCAGTACTTC
CDR3: CASSEVWSEETQYF
J: TRBJ2-5
D: NA
size: NA
V: TRBV6-1

DNA: TGTGCCAGCAGCCAAGGCTCGGCCTACGAGCAGTACTTC
CDR3: CASSQGSAYEQYF
J: TRBJ2-7
D: NA
size: NA
V: TRBV4-2

DNA: TGTGCCAGCTTGCGACAGGCGAACACTGAAGCTTTCTTT
CDR3: CASLRQANTEAFF
J: TRBJ1-1
D: NA
size: NA
V: TRBV7-9

DNA: TGTGCCAGCAGCGTAGTGGGGAAGGGATTGGTGGGATTTCAGCCCCAGCATTTT
CDR3: CASSVVGKGLVGFQPQHF
J: TRBJ1-5
D: NA
size: NA
V: TRBV9

DNA: TGTGCCAGTAGCTTTAGCGGGGGGAGCTCCTACGAGCAGTACTTC
CDR3: CASSFSGGSSYEQYF
J: TRBJ2-7
D: TRBD2
size: NA
V: TRBV19

DNA: TGCGCCAGCAGCGATGGGACGGGCTCCTACAATGAGCAGTTCTTC
CDR3: CASSDGTGSYNEQFF
J: TRBJ2-1
D: NA
size: once
V: TRBV5-1

DNA: TGTGCCAGCAGCTTTTTGGGACCCATCTCTGAAGCTTTCTTT
CDR3: CASSFLGPISEAFF
J: TRBJ1-1
D: NA
size: NA
V: TRBV7-3

DNA: TGTGCCAGCAGCGTCCAGAAGGGCTCAGATACGCAGTATTTT
CDR3: CASSVQKGSDTQYF
J: TRBJ2-3
D: NA
size: NA
V: TRBV9

DNA: TGTGCCAGCAGCTTGGTCTCCACCCTCTCCTACGAGCAGTACTTC
CDR3: CASSLVSTLSYEQYF
J: TRBJ2-7
D: NA
size: NA
V: TRBV5-6

DNA: TGTGCCAGCAGCTTAAGGGAAGCGGGGGGCCCCTACAATGAGCAGTTCTTC
CDR3: CASSLREAGGPYNEQFF
J: TRBJ2-1
D: TRBD2
size: NA
V: TRBV7-2

DNA: TGCGCCAGCAGCAATAGACTAGCGGGAGGCGCAGATACGCAGTATTTT
CDR3: CASSNRLAGGADTQYF
J: TRBJ2-3
D: TRBD2
size: NA
V: TRBV5-1

DNA: TGCGCCAGCAGCTTGGGACTAGCGGGAATGGCAGATACGCAGTATTTT
CDR3: CASSLGLAGMADTQYF
J: TRBJ2-3
D: TRBD2
size: NA
V: TRBV5-1

DNA: TGCGCCAGCACCGAGCCGGGTTATAGCAATCAGCCCCAGCATTTT
CDR3: CASTEPGYSNQPQHF
J: TRBJ1-5
D: NA
size: NA
V: TRBV10-1

DNA: TGTGCCAGCAGCTACTCTCAGATAACCTACGAGCAGTACTTC
CDR3: CASSYSQITYEQYF
J: TRBJ2-7
D: NA
size: NA
V: TRBV5-8

DNA: TGTGCCAGCAGCCTCGGCCCTCGGAGGTACGAGCAGTACTTC
CDR3: CASSLGPRRYEQYF
J: TRBJ2-7
D: NA
size: NA
V: TRBV7-6

DNA: TGCGCCAGCAGCTTTGGCCAGGGCATAAATGGCTACACCTTC
CDR3: CASSFGQGINGYTF
J: TRBJ1-2
D: NA
size: NA
V: TRBV5-1

DNA: TGCGCCAGCAGCCCAAGACAGAGACAAGAGACCCAGTACTTC
CDR3: CASSPRQRQETQYF
J: TRBJ2-5
D: NA
size: NA
V: TRBV4-1

DNA: TGTGCCAGCAGCTTAGCGGGAGGTCGATCCTACAATGAGCAGTTCTTC
CDR3: CASSLAGGRSYNEQFF
J: TRBJ2-1
D: NA
size: NA
V: TRBV7-9

DNA: TGTGCCAGCAGTTTCATGGCGGGGGAGCAAGAGACCCAGTACTTC
CDR3: CASSFMAGEQETQYF
J: TRBJ2-5
D: TRBD2
size: NA
V: TRBV27

DNA: TGTGCCAGCAGTGAAGCGGGAGGCGTCAAGGGAGAGACCCAGTACTTC
CDR3: CASSEAGGVKGETQYF
J: TRBJ2-5
D: NA
size: NA
V: TRBV6-1

DNA: TGTGCCAGCAGCTTCGAAGCGCGGGGGCCCCAGCATTTT
CDR3: CASSFEARGPQHF
J: TRBJ1-5
D: NA
size: NA
V: TRBV7-9

DNA: TGTGCCAGTAGTAACTCCGGGACAGGGACCGGGGAGCTGTTTTTT
CDR3: CASSNSGTGTGELFF
J: TRBJ2-2
D: TRBD1
size: NA
V: TRBV19

DNA: TGTGCCAGCAGCGTAGGGTTGAGAGCAGATACGCAGTATTTT
CDR3: CASSVGLRADTQYF
J: TRBJ2-3
D: NA
size: NA
V: TRBV9

DNA: TGTGCCAGCAGTCAAGGAAGGGGGAACTATGGCTACACCTTC
CDR3: CASSQGRGNYGYTF
J: TRBJ1-2
D: NA
size: NA
V: TRBV6-5

DNA: TGTGCCAGCAGCCGGGACGGAACCTTGAACACTGAAGCTTTCTTT
CDR3: CASSRDGTLNTEAFF
J: TRBJ1-1
D: NA
size: few
V: TRBV4-2

DNA: TGTGCCATCAGCACAGGGGCAGATACGCAGTATTTT
CDR3: CAISTGADTQYF
J: TRBJ2-3
D: TRBD1
size: NA
V: TRBV10-3

DNA: TGTGCCAGCAGTCCCCGGGGGGGGTTCCATGGCTACACCTTC
CDR3: CASSPRGGFHGYTF
J: TRBJ1-2
D: NA
size: NA
V: TRBV27

DNA: TGTGCCAGCAGCCGGGACAGAGGTATAGCCAAAAACATTCAGTACTTC
CDR3: CASSRDRGIAKNIQYF
J: TRBJ2-4
D: TRBD1
size: once
V: TRBV5-6

DNA: TGTGCCAGTAGTATAAGGACAGGGGATCAGCCCCAGCATTTT
CDR3: CASSIRTGDQPQHF
J: TRBJ1-5
D: TRBD1
size: NA
V: TRBV19

DNA: TGTGCCAGCATACTAGCGGGAGGGCCGGGGAATGAGCAGTTCTTC
CDR3: CASILAGGPGNEQFF
J: TRBJ2-1
D: TRBD2
size: NA
V: TRBV2

DNA: TGTGCCAGCAGTGAAGACGGTCTCGGGACCCAGTACTTC
CDR3: CASSEDGLGTQYF
J: TRBJ2-5
D: NA
size: NA
V: TRBV6-1

DNA: TGCGCCAGCACCTTACTAGCGGGAGTTGGGGAGACCCAGTACTTC
CDR3: CASTLLAGVGETQYF
J: TRBJ2-5
D: TRBD2
size: NA
V: TRBV5-1

DNA: TGTGCCAGCAGTTATGATTCCACCACGGCTGAAGCTTTCTTT
CDR3: CASSYDSTTAEAFF
J: TRBJ1-1
D: NA
size: NA
V: TRBV7-3

DNA: TGTGCCAGCAGTGACGACAGGGAATTTTCCTACGAGCAGTACTTC
CDR3: CASSDDREFSYEQYF
J: TRBJ2-7
D: TRBD1
size: NA
V: TRBV25-1

DNA: TGTGCCAGCAGCTTAAGGGACAGGGCTTTCCAAGAGACCCAGTACTTC
CDR3: CASSLRDRAFQETQYF
J: TRBJ2-5
D: TRBD1
size: NA
V: TRBV13

DNA: TGTGCCAGCAGTTTTTCAGTTATGGGAGCGCAGTACTTC
CDR3: CASSFSVMGAQYF
J: TRBJ2-7
D: NA
size: NA
V: TRBV27

DNA: TGTGCCAGCAGCCAATCGGGCAATCAGCCCCAGCATTTT
CDR3: CASSQSGNQPQHF
J: TRBJ1-5
D: NA
size: NA
V: TRBV6-5